These 22 T cell receptor beta chains share one sample of origin, sequenced in a study of CD8 T cells in Susac syndrome. Reverse transcription of roughly 0.45 to 1 ug RNA was carried out with random hexamers. TCRdb used MiXCR to reprocess the immunoSEQ multiplex PCR reads, holding one entry per CDR3 protein. The repertoire consists of approximately 200,000 distinct CDR3 sequences, with roughly 96% occurring once and the leading ten covering 0.093%. Sequencing input: CD4+ T cells from PBMCs. The receptors stem from a human donor with multiple sclerosis.

The sample holds one count of this clonotype. This chain joins TRBV2 and TRBJ2-5; possibly TRBD1 or TRBD2 for D (6 bases each). The CDR3 covers 13 residues. Trimming took 7 bases from V and 2 from J, leaving 11 bases between them. Germline V CDR1 and CDR2: SNHLY, FYNNEI. The CDR3 coding sequence is TGTGCCAGCACTCGGGGGCCTCAAGAGACCCAGTACTTC. Protein product: CASTRGPQETQYF.

The V call is TRBV2, the J call TRBJ2-3; D unresolved. Germline CDR1 is SNHLY and CDR2 is FYNNEI. This CDR3 spans 15 amino acids. Trimming left V 1 base short and J 4 bases short, with 12 bases between. The CDR3 DNA sequence: TGTGCCAGCAGTGAAGGGGATTTCCCCTCAGATACGCAGTATTTT. It specifies CASSEGDFPSDTQYF. Combining the CDR3 with reference TRBV2 and TRBJ2-3 gives the whole variable domain EPEVTQTPSHQVTQMGQEVILRCVPISNHLYFYWYRQILGQKVEFLVSFYNNEISEKSEIFDDQFSVERPDGSNFTLKIRSTKLEDSAMYFCASSEGDFPSDTQYFGPGTRLTVL.

CDR3 bases: TGTGCCACCAGTGGAGTGATGAGCTCCTACAATGAGCAGTTCTTC. It codes for CATSGVMSSYNEQFF. The chain carries TRBV24-1 and TRBJ2-1; D is unresolved. The ends were cut back, 5 bases at V and 0 bases at J, with 10 bases in the middle. The CDR3 is 15 amino acids. CDR1 is KGHDR and CDR2 is SFDVKD in the germline V gene.

The chain recombines TRBV6-5 with TRBJ2-6; no reliable D call. This CDR3 has 15 residues. Germline CDR1 and CDR2: MNHEY and SVGAGI. V lost 6 bases and J 4 bases, leaving 13 bases between the germline ends. The CDR3 loop is CASSRLIRGANVLTF. In nucleotides, the CDR3 is TGTGCCAGCAGCCGCCTGATCAGGGGGGCCAACGTCCTGACTTTC.

The CDR3 nucleotides read TGTGCCACCAGCACGTCGGATGCCGGAGGCGAGCAGTTCTTC. Protein sequence: CATSTSDAGGEQFF. The V gene is TRBV24-1, the J gene TRBJ2-1, with D tentatively TRBD2 (5 bases). The CDR3 is 14 amino acids. Per the germline V gene, CDR1 is KGHDR and CDR2 is SFDVKD. Trimming removed 7 bases at V and 10 bases at J, with 19 bases between.

V and J are TRBV5-1 and TRBJ1-1; D is uncertain. Between the trimmed V and J ends, which lost 0 bases and 1 base, there was a span of 10 bases. In germline, CDR1 is SGHRS, CDR2 YFSETQ. The CDR3 runs to 15 residues. The CDR3 DNA reads TGCGCCAGCAGCTTGGCAATGAATACGAACACTGAAGCTTTCTTT. It translates to CASSLAMNTNTEAFF. Supplemented by reference TRBV5-1 and TRBJ1-1, the full variable domain reads KAGVTQTPRYLIKTRGQQVTLSCSPISGHRSVSWYQQTPGQGLQFLFEYFSETQRNKGNFPGRFSGRQFSNSRSEMNVSTLELGDSALYLCASSLAMNTNTEAFFGQGTRLTVV.

V is TRBV12-3 or TRBV12-4 and J is TRBJ2-2; D call uncertain. The germline V and J ends were trimmed by 4 bases and 4 bases, with 7 bases remaining between them. The CDR3 spans 13 residues. For the CDR3, the DNA is TGTGCCAGCAGTTATCAGATCACCGGGGAGCTGTTTTTT. Translating it yields CASSYQITGELFF.

The chain couples TRBV7-9 to TRBJ1-1, with 9 bases that match TRBD1. J lost 6 bases, V lost 5 bases, and 10 bases had no gene match. This CDR3 spans 15 amino acids. The germline V gene has CDR1 SEHNR and CDR2 FQNEAQ (reference sequence). The CDR3 reads CASSDYRGRLAEAFF. CDR3 bases: TGTGCCAGCAGCGATTACAGGGGGCGCTTGGCTGAAGCTTTCTTT.

The chain links TRBV20-1 to TRBJ2-1; TRBD2 agrees at 14 bases. Unmatched junction bases numbered 4, after V lost 5 bases and J lost 7 bases. This CDR3 has 14 amino acids. The germline V gene encodes CDR1 DFQATT and CDR2 SNEGSKA (reference sequence). The DNA for the CDR3 is TGCAGTGCTTTGGGGACTAGCGGGAGAAATGAGCAGTTCTTC. Amino acids: CSALGTSGRNEQFF.

The rearrangement joins TRBV5-1 to TRBJ1-2; D may be TRBD1 (5 bases). Germline CDR1 SGHRS, CDR2 YFSETQ. The CDR3 extends over 13 amino acids. Trimming shortened V by 0 bases and J by 4 bases, and 7 bases separated the two germline ends. CDR3 coding DNA: TGCGCCAGCAGCTTGGGACAGATCTATGGCTACACCTTC. This gives the protein CASSLGQIYGYTF.

The chain combines TRBV30 with TRBJ2-5, with TRBD1 as a possible D gene (6 bases). CDR1 GTSNPN and CDR2 SVGIG come from the germline V gene (reference sequence). The V end was cut by 4 bases, the J end by 5 bases, with 23 bases between. This CDR3 comprises 16 residues. CDR3 in amino acids: CAWIPLGAKSMETQYF. The CDR3 nucleotides read TGTGCCTGGATTCCTTTGGGGGCCAAGAGTATGGAGACCCAGTACTTC. Drawing the rest from reference TRBV30 and TRBJ2-5, the complete variable domain is SQTIHQWPATLVQPVGSPLSLECTVEGTSNPNLYWYRQAAGRGLQLLFYSVGIGQISSEVPQNLSASRPQDRQFILSSKKLLLSDSGFYLCAWIPLGAKSMETQYFGPGTRLLVL.

This rearrangement joins TRBV14 to TRBJ2-5; D uncertain. Trimming pared 1 base from V and 5 bases from J, leaving 5 bases between. The CDR3 length is 12 residues. Per germline, CDR1 SGHDN and CDR2 FVKESK. The CDR3 spells CASSQVIETQYF. The CDR3 DNA is TGTGCCAGCAGCCAAGTTATTGAGACCCAGTACTTC. The variable domain in full, completed from reference TRBV14 and TRBJ2-5, reads EAGVTQFPSHSVIEKGQTVTLRCDPISGHDNLYWYRRVMGKEIKFLLHFVKESKQDESGMPNNRFLAERTGGTYSTLKVQPAELEDSGVYFCASSQVIETQYFGPGTRLLVL.

The gene calls are TRBV12-3 or TRBV12-4 and TRBJ1-6, with a possible D match to TRBD1 (6 bases). The CDR3 has 12 amino acids. The V end was cut by 7 bases, the J end by 7 bases, with 8 bases between. As DNA, the CDR3 is TGTGCCAGCAATCAGGGGAATTCACCCCTCCACTTT. It yields the protein CASNQGNSPLHF.

The chain uses TRBV18 and TRBJ2-7; D unclear. Germline loops: CDR1 KGHSH, CDR2 LQKENI. This CDR3 has 14 residues. V was pared by 3 bases and J by 0 bases, with 9 bases between. As DNA, the CDR3 is TGTGCCAGCTCACCTTCCCGGAGCTCCTACGAGCAGTACTTC. Residues: CASSPSRSSYEQYF.

V and J are TRBV4-2 and TRBJ1-1; D call uncertain. The CDR3 runs to 13 residues. Per germline, CDR1 LGHNA and CDR2 YNFKEQ. V gave up 0 bases and J gave up 7 bases, with 9 bases separating them. In DNA form, the CDR3 reads TGTGCCAGCAGCCAAGAGAGGACGAGTGAAGCTTTCTTT. Protein sequence: CASSQERTSEAFF.

The V and J genes are TRBV7-2 and TRBJ2-1, with a possible D match to TRBD1 (5 bases). The germline gives CDR1 SGHTA, CDR2 FQGNSA. The CDR3 is 16 residues long. With 5 bases removed from V and 0 bases from J, the gap between germline ends came to 14 bases. The CDR3 DNA reads as TGTGCCAGCAGCCCTCCCAACAGGTTCTCCTACAATGAGCAGTTCTTC. This gives the protein CASSPPNRFSYNEQFF.

This clonotype was recorded only once. This rearrangement joins TRBV30 to TRBJ2-7; D is tentatively TRBD1 or TRBD2 (5 bases each). The CDR3 runs to 13 residues. Per germline, CDR1 GTSNPN and CDR2 SVGIG (reference sequence). Trimming stripped 3 bases from V and 0 bases from J, with 9 bases between. The CDR3 region has the DNA TGTGCCTGGAGCCGGGGCCTCTCCTACGAGCAGTACTTC. This translates into CAWSRGLSYEQYF.

The J gene is TRBJ2-3, the V gene TRBV25-1; 8 bases map to TRBD2. The ends lost 5 bases at V and 1 base at J; junction bases unmatched: 8. CDR3 length: 16 amino acids. In germline, CDR1 is MGHDK, CDR2 SYGVNS. The CDR3 sequence is CASSLEAGVRTDTQYF. CDR3 coding DNA: TGTGCCAGCAGTCTAGAAGCGGGAGTCCGCACAGATACGCAGTATTTT.

The rearrangement links TRBV29-1 to TRBJ1-1; no definite D call. Germline V gene sequence: CDR1 SQVTM, CDR2 ANQGSEA. With 4 bases removed from V and 0 bases from J, the gap between germline ends came to 9 bases. This CDR3 is built from 13 residues. CDR3 in DNA: TGCAGCGTTGTCAGCCACTTGAACACTGAAGCTTTCTTT. It is translated as CSVVSHLNTEAFF.

The rearrangement links TRBV20-1 to TRBJ2-7; D is uncertain. Looked up from germline, CDR1 is DFQATT and CDR2 is SNEGSKA (reference sequence). V lost 5 bases, J lost 0 bases, and 11 bases lay in between. The CDR3 runs to 13 residues. The CDR3 DNA sequence: TGCAGTGCTCCCCTCATCCCCTCCTACGAGCAGTACTTC. It is translated as CSAPLIPSYEQYF.

The chain recombines TRBV6-1 with TRBJ2-2, with 8 bases that match TRBD1. The CDR3 totals 15 residues. Trimming took 10 bases from V and 4 from J; bases not matched to a gene: 11. Germline values: CDR1 MNHNS, CDR2 SASEGT. As DNA, the CDR3 is TGTGCCATCGGACAGGGCAGGGGACCCACCGGGGAGCTGTTTTTT. As protein: CAIGQGRGPTGELFF.

J is TRBJ2-3 and V is TRBV30, with 7 bases lining up with TRBD2. The CDR3 is 14 amino acids. The germline V gene has CDR1 GTSNPN and CDR2 SVGIG (reference sequence). V was clipped by 2 bases and J by 6 bases; unmatched bases: 8. CDR3 nucleotides: TGTGCCTGGAGTCAGGGCGGGAGTATGGATACGCAGTATTTT. Protein product: CAWSQGGSMDTQYF.